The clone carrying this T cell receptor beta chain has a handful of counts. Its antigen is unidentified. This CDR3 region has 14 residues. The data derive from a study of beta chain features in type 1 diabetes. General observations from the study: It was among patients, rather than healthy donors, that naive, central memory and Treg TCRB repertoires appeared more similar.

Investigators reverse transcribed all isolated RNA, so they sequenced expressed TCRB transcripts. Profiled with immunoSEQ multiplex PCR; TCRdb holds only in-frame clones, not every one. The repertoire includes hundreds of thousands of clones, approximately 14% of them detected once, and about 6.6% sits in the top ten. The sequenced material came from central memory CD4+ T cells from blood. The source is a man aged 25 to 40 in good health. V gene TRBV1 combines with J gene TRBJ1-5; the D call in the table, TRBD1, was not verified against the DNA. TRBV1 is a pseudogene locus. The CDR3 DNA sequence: TGCACCAGCAGCCACGGACAGGGGAGTCAGCCCCAGCATTTT. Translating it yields CTSSHGQGSQPQHF.